A single sample is the source of the 2 T cell receptor beta chains below, sequenced in a study of early T cells in non-severe SARS-CoV-2 infection. MiXCR, run by TCRdb on the 5' RACE reads, gives a single entry per CDR3 protein. The repertoire holds approximately 120,000 distinct CDR3 sequences, with about 15% as singletons. Sequenced sample: whole blood. Receptor source: an adult who was a healthcare worker with PCR-confirmed SARS-CoV-2 infection or an uninfected control (not recorded which).

This clonotype has ten or more counts. V is TRBV12-3 or TRBV12-4 and J is TRBJ1-3; maybe TRBD1 (5 bases). V lost 2 bases and J lost 0, with 8 bases in between. The CDR3 loop spans 15 amino acids. The CDR3 nucleotides read TGTGCCAGCAGTTTAACCGGGACCTCTGGAAACACCATATATTTT. Amino acid sequence: CASSLTGTSGNTIYF.

The rearrangement links TRBV3-1 to TRBJ2-2; D call uncertain. V was trimmed by 3 bases and J by 8 bases, leaving 10 bases between them. The germline V gene has CDR1 LGHDT and CDR2 YNNKEL (reference sequence). This CDR3 is 13 amino acids long. CDR3 DNA sequence: TGTGCCAGCAGCCAGACCGAGGTGGGGGAGCTGTTTTTT. Its translation is CASSQTEVGELFF.